Here is one TCR beta chain with its context. The CDR3 covers 13 residues. V dropped 8 bases and J dropped 3; count of bases not matched to a gene: 3. The germline CDR1 and CDR2 sequences are SNHLY and FYNNEI. TCRdb's copy holds only in-frame clones and misses some; the assay was immunoSEQ multiplex PCR. In the table there are about 420,000 clones, 70% to 90% of which are singletons. The data stem from a study of blood T cell repertoires in COVID-19. The sequenced sample was peripheral blood. The source of this sequence is a man younger than 35 with COVID-19, enrolled during active disease. This chain joins TRBV2 and TRBJ2-2; 7 positions match TRBD2. The CDR3 loop reads CASEAGDTGELFF. The CDR3 DNA reads as TGTGCCAGCGAGGCGGGGGACACCGGGGAGCTGTTTTTT. The whole variable domain, remainder taken from reference TRBV2 and TRBJ2-2, is EPEVTQTPSHQVTQMGQEVILRCVPISNHLYFYWYRQILGQKVEFLVSFYNNEISEKSEIFDDQFSVERPDGSNFTLKIRSTKLEDSAMYFCASEAGDTGELFFGEGSRLTVL.